Listed here are 29 T cell receptor beta chains from one sample, sequenced in a study of blood T cell repertoires in COVID-19 (dated by TCRdb to about 2020). The protocol used for the library was the immunoSEQ multiplex PCR assay. TCRdb limited this immuneACCESS table to in-frame rearrangements with V and J called. A share of clones is missing; checked studies link under half to unresolved V genes, and the rest is unexplained. Across this sample there are under 300,000 clones, with roughly four fifths seen only once. About 15% of the sample is taken by the ten largest. Material for sequencing was PBMCs or T cells enriched from blood (not recorded which). These receptors were obtained from a man aged 35 to 55 who had recovered from COVID-19.

The V and J genes are TRBV18 and TRBJ1-2; possible D gene TRBD1, 5 bases. Germline CDR1 KGHSH, CDR2 LQKENI. V lost 6 bases to trimming and J lost 0 bases, with 11 bases between them. The CDR3 totals 14 residues. The DNA for the CDR3 is TGTGCCAGCTCGCGCGGGGGTTCTAACTATGGCTACACCTTC. Its protein is CASSRGGSNYGYTF.

J is TRBJ1-2 and V is TRBV6-5; unclear D gene. CDR3 length equals 14 residues. Germline loops: CDR1 MNHEY, CDR2 SVGAGI. Trimming stripped 7 bases from V and 8 bases from J, with 20 bases between. CDR3 DNA: TGTGCCAGCATTCATAGAACGGGATCTGAGGGCTACACCTTC. Encoded protein: CASIHRTGSEGYTF.

This chain uses TRBV5-1 with TRBJ2-3, with 9 positions matching TRBD2. Germline trimming cut 7 bases from V and 0 bases from J; bases unmatched to any gene: 6. The germline V gene encodes CDR1 SGHRS and CDR2 YFSETQ. This CDR3 spans 15 amino acids. The CDR3 bases are TGCGCCAGCCGGGCTAGCGGGGACAGCACAGATACGCAGTATTTT. This encodes CASRASGDSTDTQYF.

The CDR3 protein is CASSLGGGEQFF. The CDR3 DNA reads as TGTGCCAGCAGTTTAGGGGGAGGTGAGCAGTTCTTC. The V gene is TRBV12-3 or TRBV12-4, the J gene TRBJ2-1; weak D call: TRBD2 (6 bases). V was shortened by 1 base and J by 9 bases, with 7 bases between the two germline ends. The CDR3 sequence is 12 residues long.

The table lists this clone with a count of one. CDR3 in amino acids: CASRVEPGGNQPQHF. The CDR3 nucleotides read TGCGCCAGCAGGGTTGAGCCGGGGGGCAATCAGCCCCAGCATTTT. V gene TRBV5-1 combines with J gene TRBJ1-5; D is perhaps TRBD1 (5 bases). The germline CDR1 and CDR2 sequences are SGHRS and YFSETQ. CDR3 length: 15 residues. Trimming took off 5 bases at V and 2 bases at J, with 14 bases between the two ends.

This clone appeared a single time. The CDR3 DNA reads TGCGCCAGCAGTTTTCGTAGCGGGAGCTCCTACGAGCAGTACTTC. Translated, it gives CASSFRSGSSYEQYF. The J gene is TRBJ2-7, the V gene TRBV5-1, with TRBD2 matching 9 bases. Germline V gives CDR1 SGHRS, CDR2 YFSETQ. Trimming took 5 bases from V and 0 from J; bases not matched to a gene: 6. The CDR3 runs to 15 residues. Using reference TRBV5-1 and TRBJ2-7 for the parts outside the CDR3, the full variable domain is KAGVTQTPRYLIKTRGQQVTLSCSPISGHRSVSWYQQTPGQGLQFLFEYFSETQRNKGNFPGRFSGRQFSNSRSEMNVSTLELGDSALYLCASSFRSGSSYEQYFGPGTRLTVT.

The gene calls are TRBV10-3 and TRBJ1-1; D is unresolved. Trimming removed 7 bases from V and 4 bases from J, with 16 bases in between. CDR1 is ENHRY, CDR2 SYGVKD, per germline. There are 14 residues in the CDR3. In DNA form, the CDR3 reads TGTGCCATCACCTCTCAGGTGGGTAGCACTGAAGCTTTCTTT. It translates to CAITSQVGSTEAFF.

The chain uses TRBV27 and TRBJ2-3, with D possibly matching TRBD2 (5 bases). The germline V gene encodes CDR1 MNHEY and CDR2 SMNVEV (reference sequence). The CDR3 runs to 15 residues. Trimming removed 0 bases from V and 0 bases from J, with 7 bases in between. CDR3 residues: CASSLSGGSTDTQYF. The CDR3 DNA sequence: TGTGCCAGCAGTTTATCAGGCGGGAGCACAGATACGCAGTATTTT.

A word on this clone: At one end the junction does not follow the germline gene, possibly because of a read error. V gene TRBV4-3 combines with J gene TRBJ1-1; 7 bases are a match to TRBD1. The germline V gene encodes CDR1 LGHNA and CDR2 YSLEER. This CDR3 is 14 amino acids long. Here the CDR3 reads CASSQGTVNTEAFF. The CDR3 DNA is TGCGCCAGCAGCCAGGGGACAGTGAACACTGAAGCCTTCTTT.

The table lists this clone with a count of one. The V call is TRBV24-1, the J call TRBJ1-5, with 9 nucleotides matching TRBD1. This CDR3 is 15 amino acids long. CDR1 and CDR2 from the germline V gene are KGHDR and SFDVKD. V dropped 4 bases and J dropped 9; count of bases not matched to a gene: 9. CDR3 protein: CATSDRRQGGRPQHF. The CDR3 nucleotides are TGTGCCACCAGTGACCGTCGACAGGGGGGGAGGCCCCAGCATTTT.

The rearrangement uses TRBV7-3 and TRBJ1-2, with TRBD1 matching over 7 bases. CDR3 length equals 13 residues. Germline CDR1 and CDR2: SGHTA and FQGTGA. Trimming removed 1 base from V and 8 bases from J; junction bases left unmatched: 4. The CDR3 DNA reads TGTGCCAGCAGCTTAAGACAGGGTGAAGGCTACACCTTC. It encodes CASSLRQGEGYTF.

The V call is TRBV4-3, the J call TRBJ1-4, with 8 bases matching TRBD1. Losses at the gene ends were 4 bases for V and 1 base for J; bases not matched to a gene: 8. The germline V gene encodes CDR1 LGHNA and CDR2 YSLEER. The CDR3 covers 17 residues. The CDR3 region is CASSRDVTGGTNEKLFF. The DNA for the CDR3 is TGCGCCAGCAGCCGAGACGTAACAGGGGGAACTAATGAAAAACTGTTTTTT.

The J gene is TRBJ2-2, the V gene TRBV7-3, with D unresolved. This CDR3 contains 15 residues. The germline V gene encodes CDR1 SGHTA and CDR2 FQGTGA. The V and J ends lost 1 base and 0 bases respectively, with 6 bases between them. The CDR3, as DNA: TGTGCCAGCAGCTTAATTCCTTCGAACACCGGGGAGCTGTTTTTT. Translated, it gives CASSLIPSNTGELFF.

The V and J genes are TRBV18 and TRBJ1-1, with 9 bases that match TRBD1. Per the germline V gene, CDR1 is KGHSH and CDR2 is LQKENI. V dropped 4 bases and J dropped 3; count of bases not matched to a gene: 6. This CDR3 spans 15 amino acids. The CDR3 nucleotides are TGTGCCAGCTCACTGGGACAGGGAATGTACACTGAAGCTTTCTTT. Translation: CASSLGQGMYTEAFF. The variable domain in full, completed from reference TRBV18 and TRBJ1-1, reads NAGVMQNPRHLVRRRGQEARLRCSPMKGHSHVYWYRQLPEEGLKFMVYLQKENIIDESGMPKERFSAEFPKEGPSILRIQQVVRGDSAAYFCASSLGQGMYTEAFFGQGTRLTVV.

The count of this clone is one. The same CDR3 can be traced to other DNA sequences in this sample. The chain uses TRBV5-1 and TRBJ2-2; D possibly corresponds to TRBD1 (6 bases). V was clipped by 4 bases and J by 1 base, with 8 bases between them. Germline CDR1 SGHRS, CDR2 YFSETQ. CDR3 length equals 14 residues. The DNA of the CDR3 is TGCGCCAGCAGCCCGACAGGGAACACCGGGGAGCTGTTTTTT. Protein sequence: CASSPTGNTGELFF.

In its sample, this clone was seen once. The chain joins TRBV29-1 to TRBJ2-3; 7 bases fit TRBD2. There are 15 residues in the CDR3. CDR1 and CDR2 (germline): SQVTM, ANQGSEA. The V and J ends lost 3 bases and 4 bases, in that order; junction bases with no gene match: 10. CDR3 DNA sequence: TGCAGCGTTGATTTGCGCGGCGGGAGCCCAGATACGCAGTATTTT. Translated: CSVDLRGGSPDTQYF.

The chain links TRBV28 to TRBJ2-7; 10 bases are shared with TRBD2. This CDR3 spans 13 amino acids. The V segment lost 8 bases and the J segment 4 bases; nucleotides outside the gene matches: 5. CDR1 and CDR2 (germline): MDHEN, SYDVKM. The CDR3 nucleotides read TGTGCCAGCGGGGGGACTAGCGTTTACGAGCAGTACTTC. It encodes CASGGTSVYEQYF.

The J gene is TRBJ2-7, the V gene TRBV29-1, with 7 bases matching TRBD1. Germline trimming cut 2 bases from V and 4 bases from J; bases unmatched to any gene: 5. The germline V gene encodes CDR1 SQVTM and CDR2 ANQGSEA. This CDR3 has 13 amino acids. The CDR3 protein is CSVEQSQGYEQYF. For the CDR3, the DNA is TGCAGCGTTGAACAATCACAGGGGTACGAGCAGTACTTC.

The chain joins TRBV19 to TRBJ1-6, with TRBD1 matching over 7 bases. Germline V CDR1 and CDR2: LNHDA, SQIVND (reference sequence). The CDR3 length is 14 residues. The V gene end was trimmed by 7 bases and the J gene end by 7 bases; junction bases not matched to a gene: 7. The CDR3 DNA sequence: TGTGCCAGTACCCACAGGGGAAGGAATTCACCCCTCCACTTT. This sequence encodes CASTHRGRNSPLHF.

The J gene is TRBJ1-1, the V gene TRBV2; 9 positions agree with TRBD1. Germline lookup yields CDR1 SNHLY and CDR2 FYNNEI. CDR3 length: 16 residues. V gave up 5 bases and J gave up 3 bases; unmatched junction bases: 10. CDR3 sequence (DNA): TGTGCCAGCAGTCCGGACAGGGGAGGGATTTACACTGAAGCTTTCTTT. This sequence encodes CASSPDRGGIYTEAFF.

V and J are TRBV5-1 and TRBJ2-5; 7 bases match TRBD2. The length of the CDR3 is 15 residues. The V gene's germline CDR1 is SGHRS and CDR2 YFSETQ. J was trimmed by 2 bases and V by 3 bases; bases with no gene match: 7. CDR3 bases: TGCGCCAGCAGCTCGGGGACCGGGGGGCAAGAGACCCAGTACTTC. It is translated as CASSSGTGGQETQYF. Combining the CDR3 with reference TRBV5-1 and TRBJ2-5 gives the whole variable domain KAGVTQTPRYLIKTRGQQVTLSCSPISGHRSVSWYQQTPGQGLQFLFEYFSETQRNKGNFPGRFSGRQFSNSRSEMNVSTLELGDSALYLCASSSGTGGQETQYFGPGTRLLVL.

V and J are TRBV25-1 and TRBJ1-3; 8 bases agree with TRBD1. CDR3 length: 18 amino acids. The V and J ends lost 8 bases and 2 bases, in that order; junction bases with no gene match: 17. Germline V lookup: CDR1 MGHDK, CDR2 SYGVNS. CDR3 residues: CASLKGGRTGNPGNTIYF. In DNA, the CDR3 is TGTGCCAGCCTCAAGGGGGGACGGACAGGGAACCCTGGAAACACCATATATTTT.

This chain connects TRBV7-3 to TRBJ2-1; 10 bases align to TRBD1. This CDR3 comprises 16 residues. After removal of 1 base from V and 8 bases from J, the junction contained 8 bases not matched to a gene. Germline V CDR1 and CDR2: SGHTA, FQGTGA. The CDR3 spells CASSLRASGQGDEQFF. The CDR3 region has the DNA TGTGCCAGCAGCTTAAGGGCTAGCGGACAGGGGGATGAGCAGTTCTTC.

This chain uses TRBV11-2 with TRBJ1-2; D is uncertain. The CDR3 is 14 amino acids. The V gene lost 4 bases and the J gene lost 0 bases, with 9 bases spanning the gap. Germline CDR1 reads SGHAT; CDR2 reads FQNNGV. CDR3 sequence reads: CASSSTAANYGYTF. The CDR3 DNA reads as TGTGCCAGCAGCTCCACAGCCGCTAACTATGGCTACACCTTC.

The J gene is TRBJ2-7, the V gene TRBV4-1; 9 bases match TRBD1. This CDR3 region has 12 residues. The J segment lost 7 bases and the V segment lost 3 bases, leaving 1 base of the junction unmatched. The germline gives CDR1 MGHRA, CDR2 YSYEKL. The CDR3 is CASSQTGGEQYF. CDR3 nucleotides: TGCGCCAGCAGCCAGACAGGGGGTGAGCAGTACTTC.

The sample holds a few counts of this clone. CDR3 protein: CASSQWGRVGEEQYF. The CDR3 nucleotides are TGCGCCAGCAGCCAATGGGGCCGAGTGGGTGAGGAGCAGTACTTC. The chain recombines TRBV4-1 with TRBJ2-7; a possible D gene is TRBD1 (5 bases). CDR3 size: 15 residues. Germline assignment: CDR1 MGHRA and CDR2 YSYEKL. V lost 2 bases and J lost 7, with 18 bases in between.

The V and J genes are TRBV2 and TRBJ1-1; D not certain. The CDR3 contains 13 residues. V was shortened by 4 bases and J by 1 base, with 7 bases between the two germline ends. CDR1 is SNHLY and CDR2 is FYNNEI in the germline V gene. The CDR3 here is CASSGGPNTEAFF. The CDR3 DNA reads as TGTGCCAGCAGTGGAGGGCCGAACACTGAAGCTTTCTTT.

The chain uses TRBV5-1 and TRBJ2-5; TRBD1 aligns across 12 bases. Germline values: CDR1 SGHRS, CDR2 YFSETQ. The CDR3 loop spans 16 amino acids. The junction had 10 bases not matched to a gene; V was cut back by 7 bases and J by 3 bases. CDR3 residues: CASRRRGQGAEETQYF. The CDR3 nucleotides are TGCGCCAGCCGGAGGCGGGGACAGGGGGCGGAAGAGACCCAGTACTTC.

The chain links TRBV20-1 to TRBJ1-1; D possibly corresponds to TRBD1 (5 bases). With 3 bases removed from V and 9 bases from J, the gap between germline ends came to 17 bases. CDR3 length: 13 residues. From germline, CDR1 is DFQATT and CDR2 SNEGSKA (reference sequence). CDR3 coding DNA: TGCAGTGCTAGTATAGGGCATAGGGGTCAAGCTTTCTTT. Its translation: CSASIGHRGQAFF.